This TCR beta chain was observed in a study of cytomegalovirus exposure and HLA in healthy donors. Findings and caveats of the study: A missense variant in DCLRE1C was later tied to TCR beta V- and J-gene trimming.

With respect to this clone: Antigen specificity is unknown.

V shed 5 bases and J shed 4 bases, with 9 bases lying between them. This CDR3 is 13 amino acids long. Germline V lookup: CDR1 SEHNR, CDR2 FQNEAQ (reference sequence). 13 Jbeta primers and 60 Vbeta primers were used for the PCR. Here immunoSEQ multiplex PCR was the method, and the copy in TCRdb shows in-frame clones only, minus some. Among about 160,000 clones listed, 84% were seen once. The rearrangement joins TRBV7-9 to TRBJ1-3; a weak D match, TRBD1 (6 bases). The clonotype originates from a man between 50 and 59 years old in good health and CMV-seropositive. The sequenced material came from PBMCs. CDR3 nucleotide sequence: TGTGCCAGCAGCCGGACAGCCGGAAACACCATATATTTT. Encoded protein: CASSRTAGNTIYF.